One sample yielded the 7 T cell receptor beta chains listed below, sequenced in a study of T cell repertoires in cytomegalovirus infection. Their antigens remain unidentified. TCRdb reprocessed the reads with MiXCR, giving one entry per CDR3 protein. This sample yields 250,000 to 400,000 distinct CDR3 sequences, of which just under 25% are seen a single time; about an eighth belongs to the top ten. Sequenced material: cultured PBMCs, taken from culture after CMV antigen stimulation. These receptors came from a human donor in good health (CMV status not recorded). Some clones in this sample may be carry-over from other donors' samples.

The chain couples TRBV18 to TRBJ2-4; perhaps TRBD1 as D (6 bases). This CDR3 is 18 amino acids long. Germline values: CDR1 KGHSH, CDR2 LQKENI. Trimming pared 3 bases from V and 2 bases from J, leaving 20 bases between. CDR3 bases: TGTGCCAGCTCACCGATCCGTCTCGACAGGTCGACCAAAAACATTCAGTACTTC. This sequence encodes CASSPIRLDRSTKNIQYF.

This clonotype was seen at least ten times. The rearrangement uses TRBV19 and TRBJ1-5; maybe TRBD1 (6 bases). The V end lost 10 bases, the J end lost 3 bases, and 19 bases lay between the germline ends. Germline-derived CDR1 and CDR2 are LNHDA and SQIVND (reference sequence). The CDR3 runs to 15 residues. The CDR3 bases are TGTGCCACTAAGGAATACGGGACACTCAATCAGCCCCAGCATTTT. It is translated as CATKEYGTLNQPQHF.

The rearrangement uses TRBV7-9 and TRBJ2-2, with TRBD2 identical over 9 bases. The CDR3 is 15 amino acids. J lost 7 bases, V lost 3 bases, and 6 bases had no gene match. Germline V gives CDR1 SEHNR, CDR2 FQNEAQ (reference sequence). CDR3 in amino acids: CASSFGGRASGELFF. The CDR3 bases are TGTGCCAGCAGCTTCGGCGGGAGGGCGAGCGGGGAGCTGTTTTTT.

The chain uses TRBV28 and TRBJ2-6; D tentatively reads TRBD1 or TRBD2 (5 bases each). Germline values: CDR1 MDHEN, CDR2 SYDVKM. The germline V and J ends were trimmed by 4 bases and 1 base, with 14 bases remaining between them. The CDR3 is made up of 17 amino acids. The CDR3 here is CASSYDIWGSGANVLTF. The CDR3 DNA reads TGTGCCAGCAGTTACGACATATGGGGGTCTGGGGCCAACGTCCTGACTTTC.

The chain uses TRBV12-3 or TRBV12-4 and TRBJ2-1; possible D gene TRBD2, 5 bases. Between the trimmed V and J ends, which lost 6 bases and 5 bases, there was a span of 11 bases. The CDR3 totals 13 residues. The CDR3 nucleotides read TGTGCCAGCAGGGGAGAAGGGCACAATGAGCAGTTCTTC. Translating gives CASRGEGHNEQFF.

This chain connects TRBV4-3 to TRBJ2-1; the D is unclear. The CDR3 runs 15 residues. Germline CDR1 LGHNA, CDR2 YSLEER. V lost 2 bases and J 9 bases, leaving 17 bases between the germline ends. The CDR3 DNA reads as TGCGCCAGCAGCCAATTCTCGGGCCAAGGCCGTGAGCAGTTCTTC. Its translation: CASSQFSGQGREQFF.

This clonotype was seen a few times. The chain recombines TRBV2 with TRBJ2-5; a weak D match, TRBD2 (6 bases). Germline V lookup: CDR1 SNHLY, CDR2 FYNNEI. The CDR3 has 13 residues. Deletions cut 7 bases from V and 5 bases from J, with 14 bases between. This CDR3 reads CASTWDFGETQYF. In DNA form, the CDR3 reads TGTGCCAGCACCTGGGACTTCGGGGAGACCCAGTACTTC.